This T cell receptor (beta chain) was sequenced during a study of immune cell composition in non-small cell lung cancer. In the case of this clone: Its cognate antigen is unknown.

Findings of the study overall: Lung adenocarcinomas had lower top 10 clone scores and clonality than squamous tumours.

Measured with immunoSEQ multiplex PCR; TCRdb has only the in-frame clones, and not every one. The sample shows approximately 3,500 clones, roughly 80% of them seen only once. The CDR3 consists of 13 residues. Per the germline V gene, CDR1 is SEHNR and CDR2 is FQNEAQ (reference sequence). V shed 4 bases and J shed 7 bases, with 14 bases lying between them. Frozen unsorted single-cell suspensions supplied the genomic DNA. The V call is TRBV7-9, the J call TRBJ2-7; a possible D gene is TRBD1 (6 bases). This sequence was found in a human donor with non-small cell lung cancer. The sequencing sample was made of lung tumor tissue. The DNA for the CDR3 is TGTGCCAGCAGCTGGGGGCAGTCTGGGGAGCAGTACTTC. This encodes CASSWGQSGEQYF. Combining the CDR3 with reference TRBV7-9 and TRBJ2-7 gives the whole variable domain DTGVSQNPRHKITKRGQNVTFRCDPISEHNRLYWYRQTLGQGPEFLTYFQNEAQLEKSRLLSDRFSAERPKGSFSTLEIQRTEQGDSAMYLCASSWGQSGEQYFGPGTRLTVT.